This T cell receptor beta chain was captured in a study of cytomegalovirus exposure and HLA in healthy donors. Study-level background: Membership in the Caucasian-associated ancestry cluster was found for 81% of around 380 genotyped donors. Whole-study results and caveats: Several of the most significant clusters were apparently associated with common viral pathogens in a later analysis.

This clone was detected once. Its antigen is undetermined. Researchers ran the PCR with 60 Vbeta and 13 Jbeta primers. Only in-frame clones appear in the TCRdb table, and some are missing; sequencing was by immunoSEQ multiplex PCR. The top ten hold approximately 4.5% of the sample, which has some 150,000 clones, around 85% seen once. While unrecorded immune exposures were likely, the donors were nominally healthy when sampled. Material for sequencing was PBMCs. This receptor was identified in a man between 40 and 49 years old in good health and CMV-seronegative.

This CDR3 reads CASSKDRGPYEQYF. CDR3 nucleotides: TGTGCCAGCAGCAAGGACAGGGGGCCCTACGAGCAGTACTTC. This chain connects TRBV5-6 to TRBJ2-7; 11 nucleotides match TRBD1. This CDR3 has 14 residues. Germline V CDR1 and CDR2: SGHDT, YYEEEE. V trimming: 4 bases; J trimming: 2 bases; junction bases outside the gene matches: 2.